The next 9 T cell receptor beta chains were all read from a single sample in a study of neurological immune-mediated disorders (dated by TCRdb to the late 2010s). Library creation used 5' RACE. The listed sequencing device is Illumina HiSeq 2500. The raw public reads went through TCRdb reprocessing: fastp at Q25, MiXCR clone calling, in-frame beta chains kept. Identical CDR3 proteins give one entry, which carries the most common genes and DNA. The sample has about 66,000 distinct CDR3 sequences on record, nearly 3.5% of them singletons. In total, the top ten clones hold approximately 3.7% of the sample. Sequenced sample: PBMCs. The receptors were sampled from a man in his forties with multiple sclerosis.

This clonotype was picked up many times. The rearrangement uses TRBV20-1 and TRBJ2-3; D is tentatively TRBD1 or TRBD2 (6 bases each). This CDR3 region has 15 residues. Trimming pared 2 bases from V and 4 bases from J, leaving 16 bases between. The germline V gene encodes CDR1 DFQATT and CDR2 SNEGSKA (reference sequence). The CDR3 protein is CSARTASGAPDTQYF. In DNA, the CDR3 is TGCAGTGCTAGAACTGCTTCGGGGGCCCCAGATACGCAGTATTTT.

In this sample, this clonotype turned up many times. V usage is TRBV4-2 and J usage is TRBJ1-3, with D unresolved. This CDR3 region has 14 residues. The germline V and J ends were trimmed by 1 base and 2 bases, with 6 bases remaining between them. Germline-derived CDR1 and CDR2 are LGHNA and YNFKEQ. The CDR3 nucleotides are TGTGCCAGCAGCCAAGGCGGCACTGGAAACACCATATATTTT. It specifies CASSQGGTGNTIYF.

Comment on this clonotype: A much bigger clone sits one base away, suggesting this may be a read error. This chain joins TRBV6-6 and TRBJ2-7; tentatively, D is TRBD1 or TRBD2 (5 bases each). CDR1 and CDR2 from the germline V gene are MNHNY and SVGAGI (reference sequence). The CDR3 spans 14 residues. V shed 4 bases and J shed 5 bases, with 15 bases lying between them. The chain's CDR3 is CASSWGTDGDEQYF. The CDR3 region has the DNA TGTGCCAGCAGTTGGGGGACGGACGGGGACGAGCAGTACTTC.

This clonotype was seen at least ten times. The V call is TRBV20-1, the J call TRBJ1-2; weak D call: TRBD1 (6 bases). The CDR3 length is 16 residues. V dropped 2 bases and J dropped 4 bases, with 20 bases sitting between them. The V gene's germline CDR1 is DFQATT and CDR2 SNEGSKA (reference sequence). DNA of the CDR3: TGCAGTGCTAGACCGGGGGGCAGCTTTCAGAGCTATGGCTACACCTTC. Translated: CSARPGGSFQSYGYTF.

This clonotype appeared many times. The genes are TRBV13 and TRBJ2-7, with D possibly matching TRBD1 (5 bases). CDR1 and CDR2 (germline): PRHDT, FYEKMQ (reference sequence). There are 14 residues in the CDR3. The ends were cut back, 2 bases at V and 6 bases at J, with 14 bases in the middle. Here the CDR3 reads CASSLSQGSGEQYF. For the CDR3, the DNA is TGTGCCAGCAGCTTATCGCAGGGATCAGGCGAGCAGTACTTC.

There are many counts of this clonotype. J is TRBJ1-1 and V is TRBV20-1; D unclear. Trimming shortened V by 0 bases and J by 6 bases, and 17 bases separated the two germline ends. The CDR3 loop spans 15 amino acids. Looked up from germline, CDR1 is DFQATT and CDR2 is SNEGSKA (reference sequence). CDR3 DNA: TGCAGTGCTAGAGATAACCTGGGCGGGGTTGCTGAAGCTTTCTTT. Residues: CSARDNLGGVAEAFF.

This clonotype was counted a few times. V gene TRBV19 combines with J gene TRBJ2-5; the match to TRBD1 covers 8 bases. The CDR3 has 15 amino acids. From germline, CDR1 is LNHDA and CDR2 SQIVND (reference sequence). The V segment lost 6 bases and the J segment 9 bases; nucleotides outside the gene matches: 15. CDR3 sequence (DNA): TGTGCCAGTAGGACCGGGACGGTTTCGACAGGGGCCCAGTACTTC. Translated: CASRTGTVSTGAQYF.

This clonotype occurred many times. The CDR3 region is CATSDLGTSGDFTDTQYF. Written as DNA, the CDR3 is TGTGCCACCAGTGACCTCGGGACTAGCGGGGATTTCACAGATACGCAGTATTTT. The chain employs TRBV24-1 and TRBJ2-3; the match to TRBD2 covers 13 bases. The germline V gene has CDR1 KGHDR and CDR2 SFDVKD. CDR3 size: 18 residues. V lost 4 bases to trimming and J lost 2 bases; unmatched junction nucleotides: 8.

The chain uses TRBV19 and TRBJ1-5; D is possibly TRBD1 (5 bases). In germline, CDR1 is LNHDA, CDR2 SQIVND (reference sequence). Trimming cost V 7 bases and J 6 bases, with 19 bases left between them. The CDR3 is 15 residues long. Here the CDR3 reads CASNGDRQLVQPQHF. CDR3 coding DNA: TGTGCCAGTAACGGGGATAGACAGCTGGTTCAGCCCCAGCATTTT.